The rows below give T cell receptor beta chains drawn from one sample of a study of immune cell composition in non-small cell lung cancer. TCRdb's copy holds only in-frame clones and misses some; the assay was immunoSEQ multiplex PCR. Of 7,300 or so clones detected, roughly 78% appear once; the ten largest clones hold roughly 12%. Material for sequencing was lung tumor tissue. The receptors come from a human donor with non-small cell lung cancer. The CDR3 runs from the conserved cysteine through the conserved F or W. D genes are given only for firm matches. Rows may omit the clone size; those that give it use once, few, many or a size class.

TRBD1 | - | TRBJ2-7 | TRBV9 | CASSRGGTGTYEQYF | TGTGCCAGCAGCAGAGGAGGGACAGGTACCTACGAGCAGTACTTC
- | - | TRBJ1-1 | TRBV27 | CASSWGPATEAFF | TGTGCCAGCAGTTGGGGACCCGCCACTGAAGCTTTCTTT
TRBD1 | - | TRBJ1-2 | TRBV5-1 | CASSFGTGDGYTF | TGCGCCAGCAGCTTCGGGACAGGCGATGGCTACACCTTC
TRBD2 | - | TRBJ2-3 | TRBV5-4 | CASSLAPSGGADTQYF | TGTGCCAGCAGCTTGGCCCCTAGCGGCGGTGCAGATACGCAGTATTTT
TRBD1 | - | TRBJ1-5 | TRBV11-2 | CASSLGTGYSNQPQHF | TGTGCCAGCAGCTTAGGGACAGGCTATAGCAATCAGCCCCAGCATTTT
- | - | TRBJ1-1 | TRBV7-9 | CASSFTGTVGEAFF | TGTGCCAGCAGCTTTACCGGGACGGTCGGAGAAGCTTTCTTT
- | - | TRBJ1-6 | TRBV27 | CASSLSDGGGNSPLHF | TGTGCCAGCAGTTTGTCTGACGGGGGAGGGAATTCACCCCTCCACTTT
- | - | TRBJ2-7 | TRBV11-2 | CASRGEQYF | TGTGCCAGTCGGGGGGAGCAGTACTTC
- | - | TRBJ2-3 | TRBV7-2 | CASSFGIGTDTQYF | TGTGCCAGCAGCTTCGGGATTGGCACAGATACGCAGTATTTT
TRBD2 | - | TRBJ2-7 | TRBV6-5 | CASSYGAGTSGYEQYF | TGTGCCAGCAGTTACGGAGCCGGGACTAGCGGATACGAGCAGTACTTC
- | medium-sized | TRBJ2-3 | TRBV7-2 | CASRAGNGQADTQYF | TGTGCCAGCAGGGCGGGGAATGGTCAGGCAGATACGCAGTATTTT
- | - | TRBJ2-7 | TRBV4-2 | CASSQEGGLYEQYF | TGTGCCAGCAGCCAAGAGGGGGGTCTCTACGAGCAGTACTTC
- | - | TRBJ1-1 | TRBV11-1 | CASSFGHNTEAFF | TGTGCCAGCAGCTTCGGTCACAACACTGAAGCTTTCTTT
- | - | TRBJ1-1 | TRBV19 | CASSIGRDDRQAFF | TGTGCCAGTAGTATAGGGCGGGACGACAGACAAGCTTTCTTT
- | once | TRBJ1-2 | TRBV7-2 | CASSQGSGDKAYGYTF | TGTGCCAGCAGCCAAGGGAGTGGGGACAAGGCCTATGGCTACACCTTC
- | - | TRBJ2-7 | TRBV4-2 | CASSQGQGTYEQYF | TGTGCCAGCAGCCAAGGGCAGGGGACCTACGAGCAGTACTTC
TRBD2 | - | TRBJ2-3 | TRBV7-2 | CASSFSGLAGDTQYF | TGTGCCAGCAGCTTCTCCGGACTAGCGGGAGATACGCAGTATTTT
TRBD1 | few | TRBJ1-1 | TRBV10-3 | CAIRPGGGRSNTEAFF | TGTGCCATCAGACCAGGGGGCGGGAGGTCGAACACTGAAGCTTTCTTT
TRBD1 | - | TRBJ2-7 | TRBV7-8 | CASSLDRGRYEQYF | TGTGCCAGCAGCTTAGACAGGGGACGGTACGAGCAGTACTTC
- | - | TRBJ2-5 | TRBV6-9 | CASSPRTRETQYF | TGTGCCAGCAGTCCCAGGACACGGGAGACCCAGTACTTC
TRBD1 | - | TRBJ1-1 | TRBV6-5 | CASREPGGGGEAFF | TGTGCCAGCAGAGAGCCAGGGGGCGGCGGTGAAGCTTTCTTT
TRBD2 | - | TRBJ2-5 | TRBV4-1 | CASSQDGTSGDETQYF | TGCGCCAGCAGCCAAGATGGGACTAGCGGGGACGAGACCCAGTACTTC
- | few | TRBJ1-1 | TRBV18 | CASSPPLTGNTEAFF | TGTGCCAGCTCACCACCGTTAACAGGGAACACTGAAGCTTTCTTT
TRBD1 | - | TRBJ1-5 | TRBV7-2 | CASSPQGGGDNQPQHF | TGTGCCAGCAGCCCTCAGGGGGGAGGTGACAATCAGCCCCAGCATTTT
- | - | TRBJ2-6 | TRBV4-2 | CASSPGLPGANVLTF | TGTGCCAGCAGCCCAGGGCTTCCTGGGGCCAACGTCCTGACTTTC
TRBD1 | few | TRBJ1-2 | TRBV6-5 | CASSRDRNYGYTF | TGTGCCAGCAGCCGGGACAGGAACTATGGCTACACCTTC
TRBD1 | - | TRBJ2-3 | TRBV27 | CASSLSDRVGSDTQYF | TGTGCCAGCAGTTTATCGGACAGGGTCGGGTCGGATACGCAGTATTTT
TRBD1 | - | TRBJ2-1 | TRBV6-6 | CASTRQGATYNEQFF | TGTGCCAGCACCCGACAGGGGGCGACCTACAATGAGCAGTTCTTC
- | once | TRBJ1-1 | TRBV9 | CASSSGIGRVDTEAFF | TGTGCCAGCAGCTCAGGCATCGGACGGGTGGACACTGAAGCTTTCTTT
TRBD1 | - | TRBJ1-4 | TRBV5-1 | CASSLGTGANEKLFF | TGCGCCAGCAGCTTGGGGACAGGGGCTAATGAAAAACTGTTTTTT
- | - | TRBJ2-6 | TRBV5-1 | CASSPSGANVLTF | TGCGCCAGCAGCCCCTCTGGGGCCAACGTCCTGACTTTC
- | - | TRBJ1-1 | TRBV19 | CASSTTTFGTAKGEAFF | TGTGCCAGTAGTACGACCACCTTTGGGACCGCCAAGGGTGAAGCTTTCTTT
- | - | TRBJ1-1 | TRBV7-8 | CATYGGEAFF | TGTGCCACCTACGGGGGTGAAGCTTTCTTT
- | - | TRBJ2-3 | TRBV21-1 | CASSKAGAGPTDTQYF | TGTGCCAGCAGCAAAGCGGGAGCGGGCCCCACAGATACGCAGTATTTT
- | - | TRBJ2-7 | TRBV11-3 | CASSLDGPPSGEQYF | TGTGCCAGCAGCTTAGACGGGCCTCCTTCGGGCGAGCAGTACTTC
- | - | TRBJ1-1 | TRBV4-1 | CASSRALSANTEAFF | TGCGCCAGCAGCCGCGCTCTTAGCGCGAACACTGAAGCTTTCTTT
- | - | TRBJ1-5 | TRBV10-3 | CAISELYSNQPQHF | TGTGCCATCAGTGAGCTGTATAGCAATCAGCCCCAGCATTTT
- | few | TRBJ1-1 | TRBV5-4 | CASSPQRGTEAFF | TGTGCCAGCAGCCCTCAACGGGGCACTGAAGCTTTCTTT
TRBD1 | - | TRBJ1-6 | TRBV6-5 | CASSYGQGGSPLHF | TGTGCCAGCAGTTACGGTCAGGGGGGTTCACCCCTCCACTTT
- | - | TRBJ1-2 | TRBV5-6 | CASSLSLGSSYGYTF | TGTGCCAGCAGCTTGAGTTTAGGGAGCAGCTATGGCTACACCTTC
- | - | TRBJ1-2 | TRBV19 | CATSTRNYGYTF | TGTGCCACCTCGACGAGAAACTATGGCTACACCTTC
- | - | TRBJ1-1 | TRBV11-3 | CASSSYRDTEAFF | TGTGCCAGCAGCTCTTACAGGGACACTGAAGCTTTCTTT
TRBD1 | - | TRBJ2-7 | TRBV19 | CASSLQGKYF | TGTGCCAGTAGTCTACAGGGGAAGTACTTC
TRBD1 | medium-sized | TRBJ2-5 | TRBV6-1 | CASGGTGTAQETQYF | TGTGCCAGCGGCGGTACCGGGACAGCCCAAGAGACCCAGTACTTC
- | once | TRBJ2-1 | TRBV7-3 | CASSLNGAEGDEQFF | TGTGCCAGCAGCTTAAATGGGGCGGAGGGGGATGAGCAGTTCTTC
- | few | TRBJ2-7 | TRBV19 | CASSIRQAYYEQYF | TGTGCCAGTAGTATTCGGCAGGCATACTACGAGCAGTACTTC
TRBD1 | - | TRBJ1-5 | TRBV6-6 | CASNFRGRDQPQHF | TGTGCCAGCAATTTCAGGGGGCGAGATCAGCCCCAGCATTTT
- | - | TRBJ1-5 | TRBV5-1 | CASSLEGGLNQPQHF | TGCGCCAGCAGCTTGGAAGGGGGGCTCAATCAGCCCCAGCATTTT
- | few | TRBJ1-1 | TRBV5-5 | CASSLGARDVNTEAFF | TGTGCCAGCAGCTTGGGGGCCAGGGATGTGAACACTGAAGCTTTCTTT